This entry features one TCR beta chain sequence. Recruited during active infection, patients (from Seattle) were subsequently followed longitudinally. The sample comes from a study of blood T cell repertoires in COVID-19. Sequenced by immunoSEQ multiplex PCR; TCRdb stores in-frame clones only, minus some. The sample has approximately 90,000 clones; around 86% are singletons. V dropped 1 base and J dropped 2; count of bases not matched to a gene: 9. There are 18 residues in the CDR3. The V gene's germline CDR1 is LGHNA and CDR2 YNFKEQ. This chain connects TRBV4-2 to TRBJ1-4; 8 nucleotides line up with TRBD1. This sequence originates from a man between 60 and 70 years old with COVID-19, enrolled during active disease. Sequenced input: peripheral blood. CDR3 in DNA: TGTGCCAGCAGCCAAGGCATGGTCAGGGGGCACACTAATGAAAAACTGTTTTTT. Translation: CASSQGMVRGHTNEKLFF.